Listed below are T cell receptor beta chains from one sample, sequenced in a study of blood T cells in healthy people across ages. MiXCR was run by TCRdb on the 5' RACE reads, yielding one entry per CDR3 protein. The table shows roughly 1,700,000 distinct CDR3 sequences, with 28% occurring only once. The specimen was blood. These receptors all stem from a young woman in good health. Each CDR3 is given with its conserved first and last residue. A D gene is named only where the DNA matches it firmly. Rows may omit the clone size; those that give it use once, few, many or a size class.

J | D | V | size | CDR3 | DNA
TRBJ1-1 | TRBD1 | TRBV5-1 | NA | CASSLEGTGAEAFF | TGCGCCAGCAGCTTGGAGGGGACAGGGGCTGAAGCTTTCTTT
TRBJ1-1 | TRBD1 | TRBV20-1 | few | CSARQGPSEAFF | TGCAGTGCCCGACAGGGCCCCTCTGAAGCTTTCTTT
TRBJ1-1 | NA | TRBV7-2 | few | CASSLETENTEAFF | TGTGCCAGCAGCTTAGAGACAGAGAACACTGAAGCTTTCTTT
TRBJ2-1 | TRBD2 | TRBV9 | few | CASSVTSGVGNEQFF | TGTGCCAGCAGCGTAACTAGCGGGGTGGGCAATGAGCAGTTCTTC
TRBJ2-7 | TRBD1 | TRBV5-1 | NA | CASSGWGTGSSYEQYF | TGCGCCAGCAGCGGTTGGGGGACAGGGAGCTCCTACGAGCAGTACTTC
TRBJ1-2 | NA | TRBV5-1 | NA | CASSWGTDGYTF | TGCGCCAGCAGCTGGGGGACGGATGGCTACACCTTC
TRBJ2-5 | TRBD1 | TRBV2 | few | CASAPGTGSAETQYF | TGTGCCAGCGCCCCAGGGACAGGGTCGGCGGAGACCCAGTACTTC
TRBJ2-7 | TRBD2 | TRBV2 | NA | CASEVAGGYEQYF | TGTGCCAGCGAGGTAGCGGGAGGCTACGAGCAGTACTTC
TRBJ2-1 | TRBD2 | TRBV20-1 | NA | CSARDSGGINEQVF | TGCAGTGCTAGAGATAGCGGGGGCATCAATGAGCAGGTCTTC
TRBJ2-2 | TRBD1 | TRBV6-5 | NA | CASSYSQTGTGYTGELFF | TGTGCCAGCAGTTACTCCCAGACCGGGACAGGGTACACCGGGGAGCTGTTTTTT
TRBJ1-3 | NA | TRBV6-1 | NA | CASIWWGTDGNTIYF | TGTGCCAGCATCTGGTGGGGGACTGACGGAAACACCATATATTTT
TRBJ1-4 | NA | TRBV3-1 | NA | CASSQERGDREEKLFF | TGTGCCAGCAGCCAAGAACGGGGCGATAGGGAAGAAAAACTGTTTTTT
TRBJ2-7 | TRBD2 | TRBV4-2 | NA | CASSQTSGASYEQYF | TGTGCCAGCAGCCAAACTAGCGGGGCCTCCTACGAGCAGTACTTC
TRBJ1-2 | TRBD1 | TRBV4-1 | NA | CASSQPGQGAPGYTF | TGCGCCAGCAGCCAACCGGGACAGGGGGCGCCTGGCTACACCTTC
TRBJ2-5 | NA | TRBV10-3 | NA | CAISEAPKGETQYF | TGTGCCATCAGTGAGGCCCCGAAGGGGGAGACCCAGTACTTC
TRBJ2-5 | NA | TRBV7-3 | few | CASSYGGGAETQYF | TGTGCCAGCAGCTACGGCGGGGGCGCGGAGACCCAGTACTTC
TRBJ2-1 | TRBD1 | TRBV5-5 | NA | CASSLVPGQEQFF | TGTGCCAGCAGCTTGGTACCGGGACAGGAGCAGTTCTTC
TRBJ2-1 | TRBD2 | TRBV20-1 | NA | CSARSGGSLNEQFF | TGCAGTGCTAGGAGTGGCGGGAGTTTAAATGAGCAGTTCTTC
TRBJ2-6 | NA | TRBV12-3/TRBV12-4 | many | CASSLGRASQTLSGANVLTF | TGTGCCAGCAGCTTGGGTAGGGCCTCACAAACTCTCTCTGGGGCCAACGTCCTGACTTTC
TRBJ2-1 | TRBD2 | TRBV5-6 | NA | CASIPSSGLYNEQFF | TGTGCCAGCATCCCCTCTAGCGGCCTCTACAATGAGCAGTTCTTC
TRBJ2-5 | NA | TRBV16 | NA | CASSQSVVRGRETQYF | TGTGCCAGCAGCCAATCAGTGGTGAGGGGCCGAGAGACCCAGTACTTC
TRBJ2-7 | TRBD2 | TRBV4-1 | NA | CASSHATSGGANEQYF | TGCGCCAGCAGCCATGCAACTAGCGGGGGGGCCAATGAGCAGTACTTC
TRBJ1-3 | TRBD1 | TRBV12-3/TRBV12-4 | NA | CASSYARGTGNTIYF | TGTGCCAGCAGTTACGCCAGGGGGACTGGAAACACCATATATTTT
TRBJ2-2 | NA | TRBV29-1 | NA | CSVEGGLVLFF | TGCAGCGTTGAAGGGGGTCTGGTGCTGTTTTTT
TRBJ2-1 | NA | TRBV5-1 | few | CASSFPQVGDLGNEQFF | TGCGCCAGCAGCTTCCCCCAGGTGGGGGATCTCGGGAATGAGCAGTTCTTC
TRBJ1-6 | NA | TRBV5-1 | few | CASSLGGHMAQSSYNSPLHF | TGCGCCAGCAGCTTGGGCGGTCATATGGCGCAGAGCTCCTATAATTCACCCCTCCACTTT
TRBJ1-1 | NA | TRBV12-3/TRBV12-4 | NA | CASSLVQDNTEAFF | TGTGCCAGCAGTCTTGTCCAGGACAACACTGAAGCTTTCTTT
TRBJ2-1 | NA | TRBV11-2 | NA | CASSPLIGAMTQFF | TGTGCCAGCAGCCCTCTTATTGGGGCAATGACGCAGTTCTTC
TRBJ2-7 | TRBD2 | TRBV20-1 | few | CSASEPGLGAEQYF | TGCAGTGCTAGCGAACCGGGACTAGGCGCCGAGCAGTACTTC
TRBJ2-3 | NA | TRBV7-2 | NA | CATSPSSRDTQYF | TGTGCCACCTCCCCGTCCTCTCGAGATACGCAGTATTTT
TRBJ2-5 | TRBD2 | TRBV4-1 | NA | CASSQHPGLAGVEETQYF | TGCGCCAGCAGTCAACACCCGGGACTAGCGGGAGTAGAAGAGACCCAGTACTTC
TRBJ2-1 | NA | TRBV20-1 | few | CSARDADTMGPEQFF | TGCAGTGCTAGAGACGCAGACACTATGGGGCCTGAGCAGTTCTTC